This passage covers 21 T cell receptor beta chains from one sample sequenced in a study of molecular identifiers for immune sequencing clone quantification. TCRdb re-called the PCR reads with MiXCR, one entry per CDR3 protein. The sample carries under 600,000 distinct CDR3 sequences, roughly 24% recorded once. The sequencing input was naive CD8+ T cells from blood, with Jurkat cell RNA spiked in. As to subset: FACS-sorted CD8+CD4-CCR7+CD45RA+ naive T cells. These receptors all stem from a human donor in good health. Some libraries in this study had Jurkat cell RNA spiked in.

This clonotype occurred many times. J is TRBJ2-3 and V is TRBV7-2; D is unresolved. V was shortened by 1 base and J by 6 bases, with 11 bases between the two germline ends. The CDR3 loop spans 14 amino acids. Germline values: CDR1 SGHTA, CDR2 FQGNSA. As DNA, the CDR3 is TGTGCCAGCAGCTTAGTCGTTTTCCCCGATACGCAGTATTTT. It translates to CASSLVVFPDTQYF.

The genes are TRBV12-3 or TRBV12-4 and TRBJ2-5; no definite D call. There are 16 residues in the CDR3. Trimming shortened V by 4 bases and J by 5 bases, and 20 bases separated the two germline ends. In DNA form, the CDR3 reads TGTGCCAGCAGTTCCCGAGGATCCAGGTCAGCGGAGACCCAGTACTTC. Translated, it gives CASSSRGSRSAETQYF.

On this clonotype: A much larger clone lies one base from this, so it may be a read error. The V call is TRBV28, the J call TRBJ1-5; D unclear. CDR1 is MDHEN and CDR2 is SYDVKM in the germline V gene. CDR3 length: 16 amino acids. Trimming took 10 bases from V and 2 from J, leaving 21 bases between them. CDR3 in amino acids: CANSPLGYLGNQPQHF. CDR3 in DNA: TGTGCCAACAGCCCTTTGGGTTACTTGGGCAATCAGCCCCAGCATTTT.

In its sample, this clonotype was seen a few times. One end of the junction varies from germline; a read error may be responsible. The genes are TRBV27 and TRBJ1-4; no clear D gene. CDR1 and CDR2 (germline): MNHEY, SMNVEV (reference sequence). CDR3 length: 15 residues. The CDR3 coding sequence is TGTGCCGGCAGCCCAGATTGGGCAACTAATGAAAAACTGTTTTTT. It is translated as CAGSPDWATNEKLFF.

A word on this clonotype: One end of the junction is discordant with germline, which a read error may explain. The genes are TRBV6-2 or TRBV6-3 and TRBJ2-7, with D possibly being TRBD1 (5 bases). CDR1 is MNHEY and CDR2 is SVGEGT in the germline V gene. The CDR3 sequence is 12 residues long. The CDR3 loop is CASNQGPDQHYF. CDR3 bases: TGTGCCAGCAACCAGGGTCCCGACCAGCACTACTTC.

This chain connects TRBV2 to TRBJ2-1; a weak D match, TRBD1 (5 bases). V lost 1 base, J lost 4 bases, and 11 bases lay in between. CDR1 SNHLY and CDR2 FYNNEI come from the germline V gene. The CDR3 length is 15 residues. The CDR3 DNA is TGTGCCAGCAGTGAAGGACCTAGGGGATACAATGAGCAGTTCTTC. Protein product: CASSEGPRGYNEQFF.

The sample holds a few counts of this clonotype. This chain links TRBV27 with TRBJ2-3; 10 nucleotides agree with TRBD2. From germline, CDR1 is MNHEY and CDR2 SMNVEV (reference sequence). The CDR3 spans 17 residues. Trimming cost V 5 bases and J 3 bases; bases outside gene matches: 11. CDR3 DNA: TGTGCCAGCAGTCCTCTTGGAGCGGGAGGGATTACAGATACGCAGTATTTT. Protein sequence: CASSPLGAGGITDTQYF.

In DNA, the CDR3 is TGTGCCAGCAGCTTTACCGGGACAGGAGTCTACAATGAGCAGTTCTTC. Protein: CASSFTGTGVYNEQFF. The chain carries TRBV5-6 and TRBJ2-1; TRBD1 matches at 8 bases. This CDR3 spans 16 amino acids. V lost 2 bases and J lost 3; bases outside the gene matches: 7. The germline V gene has CDR1 SGHDT and CDR2 YYEEEE.

The rearrangement links TRBV20-1 to TRBJ2-3, with 10 bases identical to TRBD2. CDR3 size: 19 residues. The J segment lost 2 bases and the V segment lost 0 bases, leaving 14 bases of the junction unmatched. CDR1 and CDR2 from the germline V gene are DFQATT and SNEGSKA (reference sequence). CDR3 bases: TGCAGTGCTAGAGATCCGCGGGGCTTAGCGGGGGGCCACACAGATACGCAGTATTTT. This translates into CSARDPRGLAGGHTDTQYF.

The table lists this clonotype with many counts. The V call is TRBV12-3 or TRBV12-4, the J call TRBJ2-3; possibly TRBD2 for D (6 bases). The CDR3 has 14 amino acids. V was shortened by 5 bases and J by 2 bases, with 11 bases between the two germline ends. CDR3 bases: TGTGCCAGCAGTGGGGGACTGCTCACAGATACGCAGTATTTT. Translation gives CASSGGLLTDTQYF.

The chain links TRBV11-2 to TRBJ2-3; TRBD2 aligns across 10 bases. With 8 bases clipped from V and 1 base from J, the junction kept 3 bases outside the gene matches. CDR3 size: 14 residues. Per the germline V gene, CDR1 is SGHAT and CDR2 is FQNNGV. CDR3 in DNA: TGTGCCAGCTGTGGACTAGCGGGCACAGATACGCAGTATTTT. Amino acids: CASCGLAGTDTQYF.

The table lists this clonotype with a count of one. Just one base apart from a much larger clone, this may be a read error. CDR3 in DNA: TGTGCCAGCAGTTACGGGACAGACACCTACGAGCAGTACTTC. It is translated as CASSYGTDTYEQYF. The chain employs TRBV6-6 and TRBJ2-7, with TRBD1 matching over 7 bases. V lost 2 bases and J lost 2; bases outside the gene matches: 3. There are 14 residues in the CDR3. Germline V gene lookup returns CDR1 MNHNY and CDR2 SVGAGI (reference sequence).

A remark on this clonotype: The conserved final phenylalanine or tryptophan is absent from the CDR3, which likely points to a read error. This chain connects TRBV7-2 to TRBJ2-5; D uncertain. The CDR3 sequence is 15 residues long. Germline lookup yields CDR1 SGHTA and CDR2 FQGNSA. The CDR3 region has the DNA TGTGCCAGCAGCTCCGGACCCACGTACCAAGGGACCCAGTACATC. It codes for CASSSGPTYQGTQYI.

As regards this clonotype: A much larger clone differs by one base, so this may be a read error. The rearrangement joins TRBV13 to TRBJ2-5; 9 bases map to TRBD2. This CDR3 is 16 amino acids long. The germline V gene has CDR1 PRHDT and CDR2 FYEKMQ (reference sequence). Trimming removed 8 bases from V and 0 bases from J; junction bases left unmatched: 10. The CDR3 coding sequence is TGTGCCAGCGGCTACATGACTAGCGGAAACCAAGAGACCCAGTACTTC. Translation gives CASGYMTSGNQETQYF.

About this clonotype: Since a much larger clone is just one base distant, this may be a read error. V is TRBV10-3 and J is TRBJ1-1, with TRBD1 matching over 8 bases. This CDR3 spans 11 amino acids. Germline V CDR1 and CDR2: ENHRY, SYGVKD. The trim removed 7 bases at V and 10 bases at J, leaving 5 bases unmatched. The CDR3 spells CAITAGGLAFF. The CDR3 bases are TGTGCCATCACTGCAGGGGGCCTAGCTTTCTTT.

This clonotype was counted only a few times. The chain joins TRBV20-1 to TRBJ2-7; D not certain. The germline V gene has CDR1 DFQATT and CDR2 SNEGSKA (reference sequence). V lost 3 bases and J 0 bases, leaving 15 bases between the germline ends. The CDR3 is made up of 15 amino acids. This CDR3 is CSASPTDRTSYEQYF. The CDR3 nucleotides read TGCAGTGCTAGCCCCACAGACCGGACCTCCTACGAGCAGTACTTC.

This clonotype was detected a few times. V is TRBV6-5 and J is TRBJ1-5; D ambiguous. Germline-derived CDR1 and CDR2 are MNHEY and SVGAGI. The CDR3 extends over 13 amino acids. Between the trimmed V and J ends, which lost 6 bases and 7 bases, there was a span of 13 bases. CDR3 DNA: TGTGCCAGCAGCCCTTCGTCGGGCCAGCCCCAGCATTTT. As protein: CASSPSSGQPQHF.

V is TRBV27 and J is TRBJ2-7; either TRBD1 or TRBD2 may supply D (5 bases each). This CDR3 has 14 amino acids. Germline V gene lookup returns CDR1 MNHEY and CDR2 SMNVEV (reference sequence). Trimming removed 6 bases from V and 3 bases from J, with 15 bases in between. The CDR3 protein is CASSPTVAGYEQYF. In DNA form, the CDR3 reads TGTGCCAGCAGCCCGACAGTGGCGGGCTACGAGCAGTACTTC.

This clonotype was seen many times. The rearrangement joins TRBV27 to TRBJ2-5, with TRBD2 matching over 8 bases. Losses at the gene ends were 1 base for V and 2 bases for J; bases not matched to a gene: 6. Germline values: CDR1 MNHEY, CDR2 SMNVEV (reference sequence). CDR3 length: 16 amino acids. The CDR3 bases are TGTGCCAGCAGTTTATTAGGGGTAGCGGGGCAAGAGACCCAGTACTTC. Translation: CASSLLGVAGQETQYF.

This clonotype was detected a few times. V gene TRBV20-1 combines with J gene TRBJ2-7, with 8 bases that match TRBD2. Trimming took 6 bases from V and 2 from J; bases not matched to a gene: 6. Germline V gene sequence: CDR1 DFQATT, CDR2 SNEGSKA (reference sequence). CDR3 length equals 13 residues. The CDR3 loop reads CSAGGLVAYEQYF. The CDR3 DNA reads TGCAGTGCGGGGGGACTAGTCGCCTACGAGCAGTACTTC.

This clonotype was seen only a few times. V usage is TRBV4-3 and J usage is TRBJ1-3; no definite D call. This CDR3 contains 17 residues. Germline-derived CDR1 and CDR2 are LGHNA and YSLEER. V was shortened by 0 bases and J by 1 base, with 13 bases between the two germline ends. The CDR3 DNA follows: TGCGCCAGCAGCCAAGAAGGATACCGATCATCTGGAAACACCATATATTTT. This gives the protein CASSQEGYRSSGNTIYF.